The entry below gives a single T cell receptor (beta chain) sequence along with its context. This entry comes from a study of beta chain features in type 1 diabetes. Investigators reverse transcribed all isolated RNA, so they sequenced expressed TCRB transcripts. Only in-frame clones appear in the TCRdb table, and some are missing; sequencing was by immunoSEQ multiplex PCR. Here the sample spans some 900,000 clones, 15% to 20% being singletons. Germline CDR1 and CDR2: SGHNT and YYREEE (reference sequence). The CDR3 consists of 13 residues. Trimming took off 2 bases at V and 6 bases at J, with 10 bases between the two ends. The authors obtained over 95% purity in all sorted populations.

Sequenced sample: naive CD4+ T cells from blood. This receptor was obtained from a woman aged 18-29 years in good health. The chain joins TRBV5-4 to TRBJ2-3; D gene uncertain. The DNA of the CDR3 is TGTGCCAGCAGCTTTTGGGTCTCGGATACGCAGTATTTT. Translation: CASSFWVSDTQYF.